The 10 T cell receptor beta chains below come from one sample, sequenced in a study of T cells in Graves' hyperthyroidism and ophthalmopathy. Amplification of TCR beta CDR3 regions used RNA as the template. The HTBI primer set was used in a first-round RT-PCR of the TCR CDR3. TCRdb recomputed calls from the multiplex PCR reads with MiXCR, one row per CDR3 protein. Of 400,000 to 450,000 distinct CDR3 sequences listed, about 15% are singletons. Sequenced input: blood. The receptors derive from a man younger than 30 with Graves' ophthalmopathy.

The chain recombines TRBV19 with TRBJ2-1, with 13 bases matching TRBD2. The CDR3 has 16 amino acids. CDR1 and CDR2 from the germline V gene are LNHDA and SQIVND (reference sequence). Germline trimming cut 1 base from V and 4 bases from J; bases unmatched to any gene: 1. CDR3 loop: CASSIGTSGGYNEQFF. The CDR3 DNA sequence: TGTGCCAGTAGTATAGGGACTAGCGGGGGTTACAATGAGCAGTTCTTC.

At least ten counts were recorded for this clonotype. This chain uses TRBV20-1 with TRBJ1-2; D gene unclear. The CDR3 runs to 14 residues. Trimming took off 0 bases at V and 4 bases at J, with 12 bases between the two ends. Looked up from germline, CDR1 is DFQATT and CDR2 is SNEGSKA (reference sequence). The CDR3: CSARDRRSSYGYTF. The CDR3, as DNA: TGCAGTGCTAGAGATCGGAGGTCGAGCTATGGCTACACCTTC.

With respect to this clonotype: Being one base from a much bigger clone, this may be a read error. The chain joins TRBV6-1 to TRBJ1-2, with D maybe TRBD1 (5 bases). CDR3 length equals 12 residues. Germline V gives CDR1 MNHNS, CDR2 SASEGT. The CDR3 protein is CASSELRRGCTF. DNA for the CDR3: TGTGCCAGCAGTGAACTACGGCGGGGCTGCACCTTC.

This clonotype showed up many times. This chain links TRBV5-1 with TRBJ1-1; no clear D gene. Germline-derived CDR1 and CDR2 are SGHRS and YFSETQ. The CDR3 contains 12 residues. With 1 base removed from V and 4 bases from J, the gap between germline ends came to 5 bases. The CDR3 loop is CASSLSPTEAFF. As DNA, the CDR3 is TGCGCCAGCAGCTTGTCTCCCACTGAAGCTTTCTTT.

This clonotype was seen ten or more times. V gene TRBV11-3 combines with J gene TRBJ2-5, with TRBD2 matching over 9 bases. This CDR3 has 18 amino acids. V dropped 0 bases and J dropped 5; count of bases not matched to a gene: 13. Germline CDR1 is SGHNT and CDR2 is YENEEA. The chain's CDR3 is CASSLDPRSGGWGETQYF. CDR3 bases: TGTGCCAGCAGCTTAGATCCTCGTAGCGGGGGATGGGGGGAGACCCAGTACTTC.

This clonotype came up many times. The chain combines TRBV27 with TRBJ2-5; no reliable D call. This CDR3 is 16 amino acids long. V lost 0 bases to trimming and J lost 5 bases, with 16 bases between them. CDR1 and CDR2 (germline): MNHEY, SMNVEV (reference sequence). The DNA for the CDR3 is TGTGCCAGCAGTTTATCGGCGACACAAAGTCGGGAGACCCAGTACTTC. Residues: CASSLSATQSRETQYF.

This clonotype was seen many times. The V gene is TRBV18, the J gene TRBJ1-2; D is undetermined. Trimming took 0 bases from V and 0 from J, leaving 8 bases between them. This CDR3 contains 15 residues. CDR1 KGHSH and CDR2 LQKENI come from the germline V gene. Here the CDR3 reads CASSPPLVSNYGYTF. The CDR3 coding sequence is TGTGCCAGCTCACCACCGCTGGTTTCTAACTATGGCTACACCTTC.

The chain has TRBV18 and TRBJ2-7; D is uncertain. The germline V gene encodes CDR1 KGHSH and CDR2 LQKENI. The ends were cut back, 0 bases at V and 5 bases at J, with 8 bases in the middle. The CDR3 contains 13 residues. The DNA of the CDR3 is TGTGCCAGCTCACCACCGGCTGGGGACGAGCAGTACTTC. Protein product: CASSPPAGDEQYF.

This clonotype was counted only a few times. The V call is TRBV25-1, the J call TRBJ2-2; possibly TRBD1 for D (6 bases). CDR3 length: 14 residues. CDR1 is MGHDK and CDR2 is SYGVNS in the germline V gene. V was cut by 0 bases and J by 6 bases, with 8 bases left in between. CDR3 bases: TGTGCCAGCAGTGAATATTCAGGGGCCGGGGAGCTGTTTTTT. Protein: CASSEYSGAGELFF. Based on the CDR3 plus reference TRBV25-1 and TRBJ2-2, the full variable domain is EADIYQTPRYLVIGTGKKITLECSQTMGHDKMYWYQQDPGMELHLIHYSYGVNSTEKGDLSSESTVSRIRTEHFPLTLESARPSHTSQYLCASSEYSGAGELFFGEGSRLTVL.

Ten or more counts support this clonotype. The chain carries TRBV6-1 and TRBJ2-1; maybe TRBD1 (6 bases). The CDR3 contains 15 residues. In germline, CDR1 is MNHNS, CDR2 SASEGT. V lost 3 bases to trimming and J lost 4 bases, with 13 bases between them. CDR3 sequence: CASSEDTQGYNEQFF. In nucleotides, the CDR3 is TGTGCCAGCAGTGAGGACACACAGGGTTACAATGAGCAGTTCTTC.